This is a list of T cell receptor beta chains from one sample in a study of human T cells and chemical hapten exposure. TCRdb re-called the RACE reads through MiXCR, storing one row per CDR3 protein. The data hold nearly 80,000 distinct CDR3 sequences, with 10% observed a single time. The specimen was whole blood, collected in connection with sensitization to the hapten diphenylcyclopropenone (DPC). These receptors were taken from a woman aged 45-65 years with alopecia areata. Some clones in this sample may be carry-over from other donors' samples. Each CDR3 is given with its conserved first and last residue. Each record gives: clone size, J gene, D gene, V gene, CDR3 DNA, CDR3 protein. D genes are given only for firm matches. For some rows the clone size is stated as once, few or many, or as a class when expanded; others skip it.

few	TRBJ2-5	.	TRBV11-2	TGTGCCAGCAGATCGGGGGAGACCCAGTACTTC	CASRSGETQYF
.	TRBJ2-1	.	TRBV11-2	TGTGCCAGCAGCTTATCTTTGCGGCCTAACAATGAGCAGTTCTTC	CASSLSLRPNNEQFF
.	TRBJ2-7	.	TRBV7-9	TGTGCCATTCAACGGGACAACTCCTACGAGCAGTACTTC	CAIQRDNSYEQYF
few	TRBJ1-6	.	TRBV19	TGTGCCAGTAGTATCGGGAGCTCCTATAATTCACCCCTCCACTTT	CASSIGSSYNSPLHF
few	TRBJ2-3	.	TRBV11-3	TGTGCCAGCAGCTTAGGCCCTACAGGGACCACAGATACGCAGTATTTT	CASSLGPTGTTDTQYF
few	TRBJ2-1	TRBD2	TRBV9	TGTGCCAGCAGCGCCGAATCCCCCGGACTAGCGGGGGGTAGGGGTGAGCAGTTCTTC	CASSAESPGLAGGRGEQFF
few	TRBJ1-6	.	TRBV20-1	TGCAGTGCTAGAGGGCTGACCGGGACATCTTTTTCACCCCTCCACTTT	CSARGLTGTSFSPLHF
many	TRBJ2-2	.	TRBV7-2	TGTGCCAGCAGCTTAGCAAAGGGCAGGGGGAACACCGGGGAGCTGTTTTTT	CASSLAKGRGNTGELFF
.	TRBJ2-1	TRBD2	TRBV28	TGTGCCAGCAGTTTACCCCTAGGAGCGGGAGGGCCGAGTAATGAGCAGTTCTTC	CASSLPLGAGGPSNEQFF
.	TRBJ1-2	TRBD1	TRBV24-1	TGTGCCACCGGGACCCGGGACAGGGGTGGCTACACCTTC	CATGTRDRGGYTF
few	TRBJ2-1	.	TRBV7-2	TGTGCCAGCAGCATCAATGAGCAGTTCTTC	CASSINEQFF
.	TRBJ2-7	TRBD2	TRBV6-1	TGTGCCAGCAGTGAAATAGCGGGCGAGCAGTACTTC	CASSEIAGEQYF
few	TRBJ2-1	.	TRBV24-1	TGTGCCACCGCCGGCAGGAGCTCCTACAATGAGCAGTTCTTC	CATAGRSSYNEQFF
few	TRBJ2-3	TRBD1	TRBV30	TGTGCCTGGGAAACGGACAGGGCCTTCACAGATACGCAGTATTTT	CAWETDRAFTDTQYF
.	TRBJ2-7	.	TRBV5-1	TGCGCCAGCAGCTTAGGGCAGGGAGGTAACGAGCAGTACTTC	CASSLGQGGNEQYF
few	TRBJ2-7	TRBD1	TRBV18	TGTGCCAGCTCCCTAGGACAGGGGAGGTACGAGCAGTACTTC	CASSLGQGRYEQYF
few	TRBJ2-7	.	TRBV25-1	TGTGCCAGCAGTCCCCCTAGAAACACCTACGAGCAGTACTTC	CASSPPRNTYEQYF
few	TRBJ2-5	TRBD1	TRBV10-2	TGCGCCAGCCGGGGACAGGTTATGGGGGAGACCCAGTACTTC	CASRGQVMGETQYF
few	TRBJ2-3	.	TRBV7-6	TGTGCCAGCAGCTCCTCGCCGGGGTTTAGCACAGATACGCAGTATTTT	CASSSSPGFSTDTQYF
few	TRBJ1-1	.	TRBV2	TGTGCCAGCAGTGTATGGGGCACTGAAGCTTTCTTT	CASSVWGTEAFF
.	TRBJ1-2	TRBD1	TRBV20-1	TGCAGTGCTAGTGGTGACAGGGTATCGAACTATGGCTACACCTTC	CSASGDRVSNYGYTF
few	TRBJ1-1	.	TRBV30	TGTGCCTCGGACCGTCGCATGAACACTGAAGCTTTCTTT	CASDRRMNTEAFF
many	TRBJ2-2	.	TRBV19	TGTGCCAGTAGTATAGGTGGAACCGGGGAGCTGTTTTTT	CASSIGGTGELFF
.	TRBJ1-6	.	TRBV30	TGTGCCTGGAGGCGGACAAATCCTAATTCACCCCTCCACTTT	CAWRRTNPNSPLHF
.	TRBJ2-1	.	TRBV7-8	TGTGCCAGCAGACCAACTAGGAGTAGTTCCTACAATGAGCAGTTCTTC	CASRPTRSSSYNEQFF
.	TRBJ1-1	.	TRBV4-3	TGCGCCAGCAGCTACGGGGGGGCAGGCACTGAAGCTTTCTTT	CASSYGGAGTEAFF
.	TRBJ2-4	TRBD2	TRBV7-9	TGTGCCAGCAGCCCCAGGTGGCTAGCGGGGTCCAAAAACATTCAGTACTTC	CASSPRWLAGSKNIQYF
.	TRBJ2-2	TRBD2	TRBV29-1	TGCAGCGCCCGCCCGGGACTAGCGACGGGGGAGCTGTTTTTT	CSARPGLATGELFF
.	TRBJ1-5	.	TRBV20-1	TGCAGTGCTAGAGGCGCGTTCCCGGGCAGGGATCAGCCCCAGCATTTT	CSARGAFPGRDQPQHF
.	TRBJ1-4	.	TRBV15	TGTGCCACCAGCAGAGTGGGTATTAATGAAAAACTGTTTTTT	CATSRVGINEKLFF
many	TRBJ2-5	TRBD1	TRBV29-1	TGCAGCGCGACGGGACAGTGGATGGAGACCCAGTACTTC	CSATGQWMETQYF
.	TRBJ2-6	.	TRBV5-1	TGCGCCAGCAGCTTTGGGGGAACTGGGGCCAACGTCCTGACTTTC	CASSFGGTGANVLTF
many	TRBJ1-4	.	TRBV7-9	TGTGCCAGCAGCCTCTCGGGAGTTCCAACTAATGAAAAACTGTTTTTT	CASSLSGVPTNEKLFF
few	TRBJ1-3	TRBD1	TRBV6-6	TGTGCCAGCAGTCCCCCCACAGGGGATGGAAACACCATATATTTT	CASSPPTGDGNTIYF
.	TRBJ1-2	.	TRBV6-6	TGTGCCAGCAGCTATAACTTGGACTATGGCTACACCTTC	CASSYNLDYGYTF
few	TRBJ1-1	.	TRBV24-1	TGTGCCACGGCGAAGAGCTCTTCAGGCACTGAAGCTTTCTTT	CATAKSSSGTEAFF
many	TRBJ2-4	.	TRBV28	TGTGCCACCGGGGCTTTAATAACTCAGTACTTC	CATGALITQYF
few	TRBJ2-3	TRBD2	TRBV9	TGTGCCAGCAGCGTAGATCCCTCGGGGGGGGCTGGCACAGATACGCAGTATTTT	CASSVDPSGGAGTDTQYF
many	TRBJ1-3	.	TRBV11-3	TGTGCCAGCAGTTTTGGGGGGAGCGGAAACACCATATATTTT	CASSFGGSGNTIYF
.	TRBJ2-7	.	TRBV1	TGCACCAGCAGCCAGGCTAGCGGGGGTTACTACGAGCAGTACTTC	CTSSQASGGYYEQYF
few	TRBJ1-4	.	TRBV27	TGTGCCAGCAGTTTACGGGAGCTCAGAGAAAAACTGTTTTTT	CASSLRELREKLFF
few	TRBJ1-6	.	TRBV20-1	TGCAGTGCTAGGTTTAGGAGCTCCTATAATTCACCCCTCCACTTT	CSARFRSSYNSPLHF
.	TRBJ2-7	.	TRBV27	TGTGCCAGCAGTTTCGCAGTGGGGGTACTCTACGAGCAGTACTTC	CASSFAVGVLYEQYF
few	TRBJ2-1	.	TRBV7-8	TGTGCCAGCATAGAAGGGGGGGCCTACAATGAGCAGTTCTTC	CASIEGGAYNEQFF
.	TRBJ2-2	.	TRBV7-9	TGTGCCAGCAGCTTAGCAGGGGCCGCCGGGGAGCTGTTTTTT	CASSLAGAAGELFF
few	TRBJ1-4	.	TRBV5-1	TGCGCCAGCAGCCGCGGGAACGAGGATGAAAAACTGTTTTTT	CASSRGNEDEKLFF
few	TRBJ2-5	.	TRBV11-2	TGTGCCTGGTCCGGGCCCCACGGGGAGACCCAGTACTTC	CAWSGPHGETQYF
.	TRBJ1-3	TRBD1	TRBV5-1	TGCGCCAGCAGCGGATGGGACAGAAGCTCTGGAAACACCATATATTTT	CASSGWDRSSGNTIYF
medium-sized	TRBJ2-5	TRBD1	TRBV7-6	TGTGCCAGCAGCCCCCCCCGGGACAGCGAAGAGACCCAGTACTTC	CASSPPRDSEETQYF